The 17 T cell receptor beta chains in this list originate from one sample, sequenced in a study of monozygotic twins with inflammatory bowel disease. Using the 5' RACE reads, TCRdb records one entry per CDR3 protein without DNA. The sample totals 300,000 to 400,000 distinct CDR3 sequences; its top ten clones hold approximately 2%. The sample comprised blood. These receptors all come from a human donor with ulcerative colitis or Crohn's disease, or a healthy co-twin of an affected twin (not recorded which).

The chain carries TRBV12-3 or TRBV12-4 and TRBJ1-2; TCRdb outputs TRBD1, but without DNA this stays unchecked. The CDR3 is 14 residues long. This chain's CDR3 is CASTIQGAIYGYTF.

The chain joins TRBV27 to TRBJ2-1. Germline V gene data show CDR1 as MNHEY and CDR2 as SMNVEV (reference sequence). The CDR3 runs to 16 residues. The CDR3 loop reads CASSFSGVSSYNEQFF.

The V gene is TRBV5-1, the J gene TRBJ2-5; TCRdb's D gene call, TRBD1, goes unchecked for lack of DNA. The germline V gene encodes CDR1 SGHRS and CDR2 YFSETQ. The length of the CDR3 is 14 residues. CDR3 loop: CASSIGTGEETQYF.

The genes are TRBV12-3 or TRBV12-4 and TRBJ1-2; TCRdb returns TRBD1, unconfirmable since there is no DNA. The CDR3 loop spans 13 amino acids. This chain's CDR3 is CASTPGQGRGYTF.

The genes are TRBV19 and TRBJ2-7; TCRdb calls TRBD2, which cannot be checked without DNA. This CDR3 has 15 amino acids. Germline CDR1 reads LNHDA; CDR2 reads SQIVND (reference sequence). The CDR3 loop reads CVRGVAGDLVCEQYF.

V is TRBV7-8 and J is TRBJ1-1; there is no DNA to check the TCRdb D call of TRBD1. Looked up from germline, CDR1 is SGHVS and CDR2 is FQNEAQ. The CDR3 is made up of 15 amino acids. The CDR3 here is CASSLEWGANVEAFF.

The V gene is TRBV4-1, the J gene TRBJ2-3; TCRdb outputs TRBD1, but without DNA this stays unchecked. CDR3 length equals 16 residues. Germline V gene data show CDR1 as MGHRA and CDR2 as YSYEKL. CDR3: CASSQENGGPADTQYF.

This chain joins TRBV20-1 and TRBJ2-3. The CDR3 is 14 amino acids. The germline gives CDR1 DFQATT, CDR2 SNEGSKA (reference sequence). CDR3 in amino acids: CSARDDQSTDTQYF.

This rearrangement joins TRBV19 to TRBJ2-1; TCRdb gives TRBD1 as the D gene, but with no DNA this cannot be confirmed. Germline V gene data show CDR1 as LNHDA and CDR2 as SQIVND (reference sequence). This CDR3 has 14 residues. CDR3 loop: CASTAAGAYNEQFF.

The gene calls are TRBV4-1 and TRBJ2-2; TCRdb's D gene call, TRBD1, goes unchecked for lack of DNA. The CDR3 loop spans 13 amino acids. Germline values: CDR1 MGHRA, CDR2 YSYEKL. The CDR3 here is CASSRVQGRELFF.

This chain uses TRBV3-1 with TRBJ2-1; lacking DNA, the TRBD2 call made by TCRdb goes unchecked. Germline lookup yields CDR1 LGHDT and CDR2 YNNKEL (reference sequence). The CDR3 is made up of 17 amino acids. Here the CDR3 reads CASSLKSGGVGTNEQFF.

This chain uses TRBV5-1 with TRBJ2-5. Germline V CDR1 and CDR2: SGHRS, YFSETQ. The CDR3 length is 14 residues. The CDR3 loop is CASSSDRAGETQYF.

The V gene is TRBV11-2, the J gene TRBJ1-1. The CDR3 contains 12 residues. The germline V gene has CDR1 SGHAT and CDR2 FQNNGV. This CDR3 reads CASRVGNTEAVF.

This chain uses TRBV5-1 with TRBJ1-5; TCRdb returns TRBD1, unconfirmable since there is no DNA. Germline CDR1 is SGHRS and CDR2 is YFSETQ. The CDR3 length is 20 residues. This chain's CDR3 is CASSSVLTGLKIRPNQPQHF.

The chain couples TRBV27 to TRBJ2-7; TCRdb picks TRBD2, but there is no DNA to check that call. Germline V gene sequence: CDR1 MNHEY, CDR2 SMNVEV (reference sequence). There are 15 residues in the CDR3. The chain's CDR3 is CASSFRRGFSYEQYF.

The chain employs TRBV5-1 and TRBJ1-6; TCRdb indicates TRBD1, and absent DNA this call remains unverified. Germline loops: CDR1 SGHRS, CDR2 YFSETQ. The CDR3 runs to 14 residues. The CDR3 protein is CASRQTGDNSPLHF.

The gene calls are TRBV20-1 and TRBJ2-7. Germline CDR1 is DFQATT and CDR2 is SNEGSKA (reference sequence). This CDR3 region has 15 residues. CDR3 loop: CSARRLTDTTYEQYF.